These T cell receptor beta chains were read from a single sample in a study of blood T cell repertoires in COVID-19. Profiled with immunoSEQ multiplex PCR; TCRdb holds only in-frame clones, not every one. The sample lists some 250,000 clones, roughly 80% occurring once. The source material was peripheral blood. Receptors originate from a woman in her late teens or twenties with acute or convalescent COVID-19. Each CDR3 is given with its conserved first and last residue. Fields, in order: clone size, J gene, D gene, V gene, CDR3 protein, CDR3 DNA. The D gene is left open where the match is weak. Size is stated for part of the rows, as once, few or many counts, or as a class when the clone is expanded.

NA | TRBJ1-3 | TRBD1 | TRBV11-2 | CASSSRQGPAGNTIYF | TGTGCCAGCAGCTCGAGACAGGGGCCGGCTGGAAACACCATATATTTT
NA | TRBJ2-2 | TRBD2 | TRBV27 | CASSPLGTSGKPGELFF | TGTGCCAGCAGTCCCCTAGGGACTAGCGGGAAGCCCGGGGAGCTGTTTTTT
NA | TRBJ2-3 | NA | TRBV10-3 | CAISEVVADTQYF | TGTGCCATCAGTGAAGTAGTCGCAGATACGCAGTATTTT
few | TRBJ2-1 | TRBD2 | TRBV4-3 | CASSQDLWTSGRENEQFF | TGCGCCAGCAGCCAAGATCTGTGGACGAGCGGGAGGGAAAATGAGCAGTTCTTC
NA | TRBJ2-1 | NA | TRBV14 | CASSQDRGLTPSNEQFF | TGTGCCAGCAGCCAAGATCGTGGTCTAACCCCAAGCAATGAGCAGTTCTTC
NA | TRBJ2-2 | NA | TRBV18 | CASSPGVLNTGELFF | TGTGCCAGCTCACCAGGCGTACTAAACACCGGGGAGCTGTTTTTT
NA | TRBJ2-1 | TRBD1 | TRBV3-1/TRBV3-2 | CASSPKGQSYNEQFF | TGTGCCAGCAGCCCGAAGGGACAGTCCTACAATGAGCAGTTCTTC
NA | TRBJ2-7 | TRBD1 | TRBV5-6 | CASSVGTGSYEQYF | TGTGCCAGCAGCGTAGGGACAGGCTCCTACGAGCAGTACTTC
NA | TRBJ1-1 | NA | TRBV2 | CASGQGFSREAFF | TGTGCCAGCGGTCAGGGCTTCAGCAGAGAAGCTTTCTTT
once | TRBJ2-3 | TRBD2 | TRBV5-8 | CASSSRSGRAGDTQYF | TGTGCCAGCAGCAGCCGAAGCGGGAGGGCTGGAGATACGCAGTATTTT
NA | TRBJ2-1 | TRBD1 | TRBV11-3 | CASSLGFTGTGSYNEQFF | TGTGCCAGCAGCTTAGGGTTCACGGGGACAGGGAGCTACAATGAGCAGTTCTTC
NA | TRBJ2-7 | NA | TRBV10-1 | CASSGGPLKSEQYF | TGCGCCAGCAGTGGAGGTCCCTTGAAGTCGGAGCAGTACTTC
NA | TRBJ2-5 | TRBD2 | TRBV6-5 | CASSYTTSIETQYF | TGTGCCAGCAGTTACACGACTAGCATTGAGACCCAGTACTTC
NA | TRBJ2-3 | NA | TRBV6-4 | CASSEGEGGTDTQYF | TGTGCCAGCAGCGAGGGGGAGGGTGGCACAGATACGCAGTATTTT
once | TRBJ2-7 | TRBD2 | TRBV5-5 | CASSLVLAGYEQYF | TGTGCCAGCAGCTTGGTACTAGCGGGATACGAGCAGTACTTC
NA | TRBJ2-5 | NA | TRBV4-3 | CASSQEDGQGGGQETQYF | TGCGCCAGCAGCCAGGAGGACGGTCAGGGTGGGGGGCAAGAGACCCAGTACTTC
NA | TRBJ2-2 | NA | TRBV25-1 | CASSVAGTGELFF | TGTGCCAGCAGTGTCGCCGGCACCGGGGAGCTGTTTTTT
NA | TRBJ2-7 | TRBD1 | TRBV13 | CASSRRDRGLHEQYF | TGTGCCAGCAGCCGCCGGGACAGGGGGCTGCACGAGCAGTACTTC
NA | TRBJ2-1 | TRBD1 | TRBV30 | CAWSVQGAYNEQFF | TGTGCCTGGAGTGTACAGGGGGCTTACAATGAGCAGTTCTTC
NA | TRBJ1-1 | TRBD1 | TRBV6-6 | CASSYGGQGATEAFF | TGTGCCAGCAGTTACGGTGGACAGGGGGCAACTGAAGCTTTCTTT
NA | TRBJ1-1 | TRBD1 | TRBV27 | CASTPLIGQGLSTEAFF | TGTGCCAGCACCCCCCTGATAGGACAGGGGCTTAGCACTGAAGCTTTCTTT
NA | TRBJ1-1 | NA | TRBV28 | CASSQASGGNTEAFF | TGTGCCAGCAGCCAAGCCTCGGGGGGGAACACTGAAGCTTTCTTT
NA | TRBJ2-1 | NA | TRBV5-6 | CASSLAGKYHEQFF | TGTGCCAGCAGCTTGGCCGGGAAATACCATGAGCAGTTCTTC
NA | TRBJ1-5 | TRBD1 | TRBV27 | CASSRDRVRGNQPQHF | TGTGCCAGCAGCCGGGACAGGGTTCGGGGCAATCAGCCCCAGCATTTT
many | TRBJ1-6 | NA | TRBV27 | CASKGGSPNSPLHF | TGTGCCAGTAAAGGGGGTTCCCCAAATTCACCCCTCCACTTT
NA | TRBJ1-2 | NA | TRBV7-9 | CASSLGQESYGYTF | TGTGCCAGCAGCTTAGGACAAGAGAGCTATGGCTACACCTTC
few | TRBJ2-1 | TRBD2 | TRBV27 | CASSRLTSGRRANEQFF | TGTGCCAGCAGTCGGCTGACTAGCGGGAGGCGGGCGAATGAGCAGTTCTTC
once | TRBJ2-4 | TRBD1 | TRBV11-2 | CASSQTGSGNIQYF | TGTGCCAGCAGCCAGACAGGGTCAGGAAACATTCAGTACTTC
once | TRBJ2-3 | NA | TRBV14 | CASSQRQVPDTQYF | TGTGCCAGCAGCCAAAGACAGGTCCCCGATACGCAGTATTTT
few | TRBJ2-2 | NA | TRBV19 | CASSIGIGDRTGELFF | TGTGCCAGTAGTATAGGTATAGGGGATCGTACCGGGGAGCTGTTTTTT
NA | TRBJ1-2 | NA | TRBV28 | CASRWGVDGYTF | TGTGCCAGCAGATGGGGGGTGGATGGCTACACCTTC
NA | TRBJ2-7 | NA | TRBV3-1/TRBV3-2 | CASSQPTTRAPYEQYF | TGTGCCAGCAGCCAACCTACGACTAGGGCCCCCTACGAGCAGTACTTC
NA | TRBJ1-3 | TRBD1 | TRBV5-1 | CASSLGVTGSGNTIYF | TGCGCCAGCAGCTTGGGGGTGACAGGGTCTGGAAACACCATATATTTT
few | TRBJ1-3 | TRBD1 | TRBV18 | CASSPPGQGLGNTIYF | TGTGCCAGCTCACCCCCCGGACAGGGACTCGGAAACACCATATATTTT
once | TRBJ2-3 | NA | TRBV11-3 | CASSLEGAGVVNTDTQYF | TGTGCCAGCAGCTTAGAGGGGGCAGGGGTGGTGAACACAGATACGCAGTATTTT
NA | TRBJ1-5 | NA | TRBV2 | CASSDGGYNQPQHF | TGTGCCAGCAGTGATGGGGGGTACAATCAGCCCCAGCATTTT
NA | TRBJ2-1 | TRBD2 | TRBV3-1/TRBV3-2 | CASSQGLAGGDNEQFF | TGTGCCAGCAGCCAAGGGCTAGCGGGAGGGGACAATGAGCAGTTCTTC
NA | TRBJ2-7 | TRBD2 | TRBV7-3 | CASSITSGSTYEQYF | TGTGCCAGCAGCATTACTAGCGGGAGTACGTACGAGCAGTACTTC
NA | TRBJ1-2 | TRBD1 | TRBV24-1 | CATSRTGGRSYGYTF | TGTGCCACCAGTCGGACAGGGGGCCGAAGCTATGGCTACACCTTC
few | TRBJ2-2 | NA | TRBV14 | CASSQEGGRANTGELFF | TGTGCCAGCAGCCAAGAGGGGGGACGGGCGAACACCGGGGAGCTGTTTTTT
once | TRBJ2-3 | NA | TRBV11-3 | CASSGGGWGDTDTQYF | TGTGCCAGCAGCGGGGGAGGTTGGGGGGACACAGATACGCAGTATTTT
NA | TRBJ1-2 | NA | TRBV28 | CASSLGDGYGYTF | TGTGCCAGCAGTTTAGGAGATGGCTATGGCTACACCTTC
many | TRBJ2-5 | TRBD2 | TRBV29-1 | CSVEPEAGQETQYF | TGCAGCGTTGAACCCGAAGCGGGGCAAGAGACCCAGTACTTC
NA | TRBJ2-7 | TRBD2 | TRBV5-1 | CASSFAGVGSYEQYF | TGCGCCAGCAGCTTTGCGGGAGTGGGGTCCTACGAGCAGTACTTC
NA | TRBJ2-1 | TRBD1 | TRBV6-5 | CASSLQGALDEQFF | TGTGCCAGCAGCCTACAGGGGGCTTTGGATGAGCAGTTCTTC
NA | TRBJ2-1 | TRBD2 | TRBV19 | CASSAELADPYNEQFF | TGTGCCAGTAGTGCTGAACTAGCGGACCCATACAATGAGCAGTTCTTC